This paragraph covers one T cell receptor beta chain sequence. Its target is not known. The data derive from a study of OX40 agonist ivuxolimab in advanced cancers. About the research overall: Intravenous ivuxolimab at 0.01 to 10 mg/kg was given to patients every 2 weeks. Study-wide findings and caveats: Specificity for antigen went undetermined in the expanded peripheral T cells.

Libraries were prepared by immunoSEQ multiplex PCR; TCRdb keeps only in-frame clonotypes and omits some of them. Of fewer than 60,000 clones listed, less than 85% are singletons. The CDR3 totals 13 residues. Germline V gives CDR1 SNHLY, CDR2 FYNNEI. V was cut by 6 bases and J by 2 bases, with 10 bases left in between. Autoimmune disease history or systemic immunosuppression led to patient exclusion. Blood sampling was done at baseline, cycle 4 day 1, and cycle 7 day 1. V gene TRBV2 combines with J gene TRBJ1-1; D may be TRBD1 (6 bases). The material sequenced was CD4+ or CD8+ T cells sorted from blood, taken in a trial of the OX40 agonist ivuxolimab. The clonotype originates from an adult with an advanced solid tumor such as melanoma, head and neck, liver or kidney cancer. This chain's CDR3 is CASSVGGNTEAFF. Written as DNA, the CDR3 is TGTGCCAGCAGCGTCGGGGGCAACACTGAAGCTTTCTTT.